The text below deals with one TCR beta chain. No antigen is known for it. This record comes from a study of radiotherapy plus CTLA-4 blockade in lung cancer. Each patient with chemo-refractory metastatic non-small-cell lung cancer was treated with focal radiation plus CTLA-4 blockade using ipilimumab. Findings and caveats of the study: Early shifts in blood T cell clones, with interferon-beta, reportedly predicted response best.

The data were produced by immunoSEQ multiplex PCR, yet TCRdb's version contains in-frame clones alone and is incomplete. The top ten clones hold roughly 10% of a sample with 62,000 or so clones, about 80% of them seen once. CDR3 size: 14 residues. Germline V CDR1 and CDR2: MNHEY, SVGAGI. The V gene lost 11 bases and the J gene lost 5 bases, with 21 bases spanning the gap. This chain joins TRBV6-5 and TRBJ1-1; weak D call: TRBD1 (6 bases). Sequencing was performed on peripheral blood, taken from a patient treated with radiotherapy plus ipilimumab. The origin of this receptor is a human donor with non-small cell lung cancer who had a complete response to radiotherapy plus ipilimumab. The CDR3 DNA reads TGTGCCCTTCTAGCCCGGACAGAAAGGACTGAAGCTTTCTTT. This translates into CALLARTERTEAFF.